A selection of T cell receptor beta chains follows, all from one sample in a study of CD8+ T cells in alopecia areata. The repertoire was sequenced with immunoSEQ multiplex PCR; TCRdb's copy has only in-frame clones and lacks some. The data contain some 190,000 clones, under 70% of them seen just once; the ten biggest clones take up approximately 1.2%. The sequenced sample was CD4+ T cells sorted from blood, obtained at approximately week 45, from a patient treated with tofacitinib. The receptors stem from a human donor with alopecia areata. Each CDR3 is given with its conserved first and last residue. Each record gives: J gene, D gene, V gene, clone size, CDR3 protein, CDR3 DNA. A D gene is named only where the DNA matches it firmly. Clone size is stated in some rows and not others, as once, few, many or a class when expanded.

TRBJ2-2,TRBD1,TRBV7-2,-,CASSPGQGTGELFF,TGTGCCAGCAGCCCGGGACAGGGGACCGGGGAGCTGTTTTTT
TRBJ2-1,TRBD1,TRBV5-1,-,CASSPDRAVGEQFF,TGCGCCAGCAGTCCGGACAGGGCGGTGGGTGAGCAGTTCTTC
TRBJ2-5,TRBD1,TRBV7-2,-,CASSLGQRETQYF,TGTGCCAGCAGCTTGGGACAGCGGGAGACCCAGTACTTC
TRBJ2-4,-,TRBV29-1,-,CSGGQGTKNIQYF,TGCAGCGGGGGACAAGGGACTAAAAACATTCAGTACTTC
TRBJ2-6,TRBD1,TRBV18,-,CASSPTYSQGAGANVLTF,TGTGCCAGCTCACCAACGTACAGCCAGGGGGCCGGGGCCAACGTCCTGACTTTC
TRBJ2-7,TRBD1,TRBV6-5,-,CASRTGRSYEQYF,TGTGCCAGCAGGACAGGGAGATCCTACGAGCAGTACTTC
TRBJ2-2,-,TRBV4-3,few,CASSREPNTGELFF,TGCGCCAGCAGCCGAGAACCGAACACCGGGGAGCTGTTTTTT
TRBJ1-1,-,TRBV7-2,-,CASSRPDRNTEAFF,TGTGCCAGCAGTCGACCGGACAGGAACACTGAAGCTTTCTTT
TRBJ2-7,TRBD2,TRBV27,-,CASSLLAGTHEQYF,TGTGCCAGCAGTTTACTAGCGGGGACCCACGAGCAGTACTTC
TRBJ1-1,-,TRBV5-1,-,CASSLAGNTEAFF,TGCGCCAGCAGCTTGGCAGGGAACACTGAAGCTTTCTTT
TRBJ2-1,-,TRBV2,-,CASMGQSEQFF,TGTGCCAGCATGGGGCAATCCGAGCAGTTCTTC
TRBJ2-2,-,TRBV11-1,-,CASSLETGELFF,TGTGCCAGCAGCTTGGAGACCGGGGAGCTGTTTTTT
TRBJ2-6,TRBD1,TRBV29-1,-,CSAAGDRVSGANVLTF,TGCAGCGCCGCAGGGGACAGGGTCTCTGGGGCCAACGTCCTGACTTTC
TRBJ1-5,-,TRBV19,few,CASSMVASANSNQPQHF,TGTGCCAGTAGTATGGTAGCTTCGGCAAATAGCAATCAGCCCCAGCATTTT
TRBJ1-2,TRBD1,TRBV29-1,-,CSADRDRGQDGYTF,TGCAGCGCCGACCGGGACAGGGGGCAGGATGGCTACACCTTC
TRBJ2-1,TRBD2,TRBV5-1,-,CASSRDYSGDNEQFF,TGCGCCAGCAGCCGGGACTACTCCGGGGACAATGAGCAGTTCTTC
TRBJ1-6,-,TRBV14,once,CASSQGHGNSPLHF,TGTGCCAGCAGCCAAGGACACGGGAATTCACCCCTCCACTTT
TRBJ2-1,-,TRBV29-1,-,CSVEEDHSYNEQFF,TGCAGCGTTGAAGAGGACCACTCCTACAATGAGCAGTTCTTC
TRBJ1-5,-,TRBV4-3,-,CASSQARGSSNQPQHF,TGCGCCAGCAGCCAAGCGAGGGGCTCTAGCAATCAGCCCCAGCATTTT
TRBJ2-1,-,TRBV29-1,-,CSVEQGRGSSNEQFF,TGCAGCGTTGAACAGGGGCGGGGCAGCTCTAATGAGCAGTTCTTC
TRBJ2-4,TRBD1,TRBV29-1,-,CSVNFRDRQNIQYF,TGCAGCGTGAACTTCCGGGACAGACAAAACATTCAGTACTTC
TRBJ1-4,-,TRBV29-1,-,CSVTTGFREKLFF,TGCAGCGTTACGACAGGATTCCGTGAAAAACTGTTTTTT
TRBJ1-1,-,TRBV5-6,few,CASISLGPGHPNTEAFF,TGTGCCAGCATCTCCCTAGGACCAGGGCATCCGAACACTGAAGCTTTCTTT
TRBJ2-2,TRBD1,TRBV29-1,-,CSVAPGTGDTGELFF,TGCAGCGTTGCCCCAGGGACAGGGGACACCGGGGAGCTGTTTTTT
TRBJ1-1,-,TRBV29-1,once,CSVDGGSPEAFF,TGCAGCGTTGACGGGGGCTCGCCTGAAGCTTTCTTT
TRBJ1-2,-,TRBV30,-,CAWRGGQDYGYTF,TGTGCCTGGAGGGGCGGGCAGGACTATGGCTACACCTTC
TRBJ2-3,-,TRBV29-1,-,CSVEDLGLRTQYF,TGCAGCGTTGAAGATCTAGGGCTGAGGACGCAGTATTTT